One T cell receptor beta chain is described in this entry. Its antigen is as yet unknown. This CDR3 has 15 amino acids. Germline assignment: CDR1 ENHRY and CDR2 SYGVKD. The data originate from a study of CXCR3-negative and CXCR3-positive naive CD8 T cells. Study results and limitations: For CXCR3-positive naive cells, TRB CDR3s were more hydrophobic than those of CXCR3-negative naive cells. Partially decreased CXCR3 expression was recorded after cryopreservation, and fresh PBMCs were used in most assays.

The method, 5' RACE with UMI labels, was used to prepare the TRB cDNA libraries. TCRdb reprocessed the 5' RACE reads, with one entry per CDR3 protein and no DNA. In all, the sample yields 140,000 to 150,000 distinct CDR3 sequences. The chain couples TRBV10-3 to TRBJ1-1; TCRdb outputs TRBD1, but without DNA this stays unchecked. The sequence came from a human donor in good health. Some clones in this sample may be carry-over from other donors' samples. The material sequenced was naive CXCR3+ CD8+ T cells from blood. The subset here: CD45RO-CCR7+CD27+CD95- naive CD8+ T cells expressing CXCR3 (TNR3+). The CDR3 region is CAISESLTGDNEAFF.